These 22 T cell receptor beta chains originate from one sample sequenced in a study of shared T cell receptors in the human thymus. This table comes from immunoSEQ multiplex PCR, and its TCRdb copy is limited to in-frame clones, with some not included. The data hold 720,000 or so clones, with approximately 85% observed a single time. The sample was also reused in another study, on human thymus T cells.

Sequenced: thymocytes. The source of these receptors is a girl under three years old with a congenital heart defect.

The CDR3 DNA sequence: TGTGCCAGCAGTCCTCTAGCGGGGGGGACGTACGATGAGCAGTTCTTC. Translating it yields CASSPLAGGTYDEQFF. V usage is TRBV28 and J usage is TRBJ2-1; the match to TRBD2 covers 12 bases. Germline loops: CDR1 MDHEN, CDR2 SYDVKM. This CDR3 region has 16 residues. Germline trimming cut 5 bases from V and 8 bases from J; bases unmatched to any gene: 10.

The J gene is TRBJ2-3, the V gene TRBV2, with 13 nucleotides matching TRBD2. CDR3 size: 18 residues. Germline lookup yields CDR1 SNHLY and CDR2 FYNNEI. With V trimmed by 8 bases and J by 11 bases, 22 bases remained unmatched. The CDR3 DNA sequence: TGTGCCAGCGTAGGTGCCCTTCCGGGACTAGCGGGGACGACGCTGCAGTATTTT. Encoded protein: CASVGALPGLAGTTLQYF.

The genes are TRBV5-6 and TRBJ1-3; D is unclear. This CDR3 is built from 15 residues. Germline-derived CDR1 and CDR2 are SGHDT and YYEEEE. Trimming shortened V by 4 bases and J by 0 bases, and 11 bases separated the two germline ends. CDR3 coding DNA: TGTGCCAGCAGCCCAAGGCGGAGCTCTGGAAACACCATATATTTT. It specifies CASSPRRSSGNTIYF.

The V call is TRBV4-3, the J call TRBJ1-2; 7 bases map to TRBD1. This CDR3 spans 20 amino acids. Germline V gene sequence: CDR1 LGHNA, CDR2 YSLEER. Losses at the gene ends were 0 bases for V and 1 base for J; bases not matched to a gene: 17. CDR3 protein: CASSQDRGLGPGQLNYGYTF. CDR3 coding DNA: TGCGCCAGCAGCCAAGATCGGGGCCTCGGTCCGGGACAGCTTAACTATGGCTACACCTTC.

This rearrangement joins TRBV28 to TRBJ2-3; D may be TRBD2 (6 bases). This CDR3 is 14 amino acids long. The germline V gene encodes CDR1 MDHEN and CDR2 SYDVKM. V dropped 6 bases and J dropped 3 bases, with 13 bases sitting between them. The CDR3, as DNA: TGTGCCAGCAGGTCGACTAGTGCAACAGATACGCAGTATTTT. Protein sequence: CASRSTSATDTQYF.

The J gene is TRBJ1-6, the V gene TRBV6-6; D unresolved. V was shortened by 3 bases and J by 5 bases, with 11 bases between the two germline ends. The CDR3 is made up of 15 amino acids. Germline loops: CDR1 MNHNY, CDR2 SVGAGI (reference sequence). The CDR3, as DNA: TGTGCCAGCAGTTATCCTCAGGAGGATAATTCACCCCTCCACTTT. Translating gives CASSYPQEDNSPLHF.

This clone has just a few counts. This chain uses TRBV5-1 with TRBJ2-1; D is unclear. Germline V gene lookup returns CDR1 SGHRS and CDR2 YFSETQ. Deletions cut 0 bases from V and 0 bases from J, with 16 bases between. The CDR3 totals 18 residues. CDR3 nucleotides: TGCGCCAGCAGCTTGGAGAGTCGGGTTCAGAGCTCCTACAATGAGCAGTTCTTC. Its translation is CASSLESRVQSSYNEQFF.

The chain joins TRBV6-4 to TRBJ1-4, with D unclear. V was trimmed by 4 bases and J by 7 bases, leaving 16 bases between them. Germline CDR1 is MRHNA and CDR2 is SNTAGT. This CDR3 contains 15 residues. CDR3 loop: CASSGEAGRGEKLFF. In DNA, the CDR3 is TGTGCCAGCAGTGGGGAGGCAGGTCGGGGTGAAAAACTGTTTTTT.

J is TRBJ1-2 and V is TRBV5-1; 7 positions agree with TRBD1. The J segment lost 5 bases and the V segment lost 3 bases, leaving 7 bases of the junction unmatched. The CDR3 covers 14 residues. The germline gives CDR1 SGHRS, CDR2 YFSETQ. CDR3 sequence (DNA): TGCGCCAGCAGCTCCAGACAGGGTAGATATGGCTACACCTTC. It translates to CASSSRQGRYGYTF.

The J gene is TRBJ1-2, the V gene TRBV30; D is possibly TRBD1 (5 bases). This CDR3 contains 12 residues. Germline CDR1 is GTSNPN and CDR2 is SVGIG (reference sequence). Trimming stripped 4 bases from V and 6 bases from J, with 12 bases between. CDR3 sequence reads: CAWNSPGNGYTF. DNA of the CDR3: TGTGCCTGGAACTCCCCAGGGAATGGCTACACCTTC.

J is TRBJ1-2 and V is TRBV19, with a possible D match to TRBD1 (6 bases). There are 15 residues in the CDR3. CDR1 is LNHDA, CDR2 SQIVND, per germline (reference sequence). The V gene lost 0 bases and the J gene lost 4 bases, with 12 bases spanning the gap. CDR3 in amino acids: CASSIDEQGVYGYTF. The CDR3 DNA sequence: TGTGCCAGTAGTATAGATGAACAGGGAGTCTATGGCTACACCTTC.

This chain joins TRBV6-1 and TRBJ1-2; 9 nucleotides line up with TRBD1. V lost 6 bases to trimming and J lost 2 bases; unmatched junction nucleotides: 7. The germline V gene has CDR1 MNHNS and CDR2 SASEGT. CDR3 length equals 15 residues. DNA for the CDR3: TGTGCCAGCAGACCCACAGGGGGCGCAAACTATGGCTACACCTTC. Amino acid sequence: CASRPTGGANYGYTF.

The V call is TRBV6-4, the J call TRBJ1-3; 7 bases match TRBD1. The germline gives CDR1 MRHNA, CDR2 SNTAGT. CDR3 length equals 19 residues. Unmatched junction bases numbered 20, after V lost 6 bases and J lost 3 bases. CDR3 sequence: CASSLHRYPRGNHGNTIYF. The CDR3 DNA follows: TGTGCCAGCAGCCTCCACCGATACCCCAGGGGGAACCATGGAAACACCATATATTTT.

This chain uses TRBV6-1 with TRBJ1-3, with 12 bases lining up with TRBD1. The CDR3 is made up of 19 amino acids. Germline CDR1 reads MNHNS; CDR2 reads SASEGT. V lost 2 bases to trimming and J lost 3 bases; unmatched junction nucleotides: 11. CDR3 bases: TGTGCCAGCAGTGAAATTGAGGGACAGGGGGCAAGTGATGGAAACACCATATATTTT. Amino acid sequence: CASSEIEGQGASDGNTIYF.

This clone came up a few times. The chain links TRBV19 to TRBJ2-7; 8 bases match TRBD1. Per germline, CDR1 LNHDA and CDR2 SQIVND (reference sequence). The CDR3 spans 16 residues. The trim removed 4 bases at V and 0 bases at J, leaving 8 bases unmatched. In DNA, the CDR3 is TGTGCCAGTAGTAGTAGGACAGGGCCGAGCTCCTACGAGCAGTACTTC. It encodes CASSSRTGPSSYEQYF. The complete variable domain, with remaining parts taken from reference TRBV19 and TRBJ2-7, reads DGGITQSPKYLFRKEGQNVTLSCEQNLNHDAMYWYRQDPGQGLRLIYYSQIVNDFQKGDIAEGYSVSREKKESFPLTVTSAQKNPTAFYLCASSSRTGPSSYEQYFGPGTRLTVT.

The chain couples TRBV2 to TRBJ1-2, with 9 bases fitting TRBD1. With 5 bases clipped from V and 4 bases from J, the junction kept 11 bases outside the gene matches. CDR1 is SNHLY, CDR2 FYNNEI, per germline. This CDR3 contains 16 residues. The CDR3 DNA follows: TGTGCCAGCAGTATTATACAGGGGGCGGAGGGCTATGGCTACACCTTC. Translation: CASSIIQGAEGYGYTF.

The V gene is TRBV4-1, the J gene TRBJ1-3; maybe TRBD1 (6 bases). This CDR3 is built from 17 residues. Between the trimmed V and J ends, which lost 4 bases and 3 bases, there was a span of 19 bases. CDR1 and CDR2 from the germline V gene are MGHRA and YSYEKL. CDR3 DNA: TGCGCCAGCAGCCCAACTAAGACAGGACCCCGTGGAAACACCATATATTTT. Its translation: CASSPTKTGPRGNTIYF.

This chain links TRBV11-2 with TRBJ1-2; D possibly corresponds to TRBD1 (6 bases). There are 18 residues in the CDR3. Trimming took 1 base from V and 4 from J, leaving 22 bases between them. The V gene's germline CDR1 is SGHAT and CDR2 FQNNGV. Here the CDR3 DNA reads TGTGCCAGCAGCTTAGTTGGGACCCCACAGGGTTCAGTCTATGGCTACACCTTC. The encoded protein is CASSLVGTPQGSVYGYTF.

This chain connects TRBV7-9 to TRBJ1-4, with a possible D match to TRBD1 (5 bases). The CDR3 has 15 residues. Germline CDR1 reads SEHNR; CDR2 reads FQNEAQ (reference sequence). V lost 2 bases, J lost 6 bases, and 13 bases lay in between. In nucleotides, the CDR3 is TGTGCCAGCAGCTTAAGGCCTGGGACTGATGAAAAACTGTTTTTT. As protein: CASSLRPGTDEKLFF.

This clone showed up just a few times. The sample holds other DNA sequences that translate to the same CDR3. The chain couples TRBV4-1 to TRBJ1-1; D ambiguous. Looked up from germline, CDR1 is MGHRA and CDR2 is YSYEKL. This CDR3 spans 13 amino acids. The germline V and J ends were trimmed by 0 bases and 1 base, with 3 bases remaining between them. Written as DNA, the CDR3 is TGCGCCAGCAGCCAAGACCGGAACACTGAAGCTTTCTTT. Residues: CASSQDRNTEAFF.

This clone was picked up a small number of times. The rearrangement uses TRBV6-5 and TRBJ1-3; D gene uncertain. The CDR3 runs 16 residues. The V end was cut by 0 bases, the J end by 3 bases, with 12 bases between. Looked up from germline, CDR1 is MNHEY and CDR2 is SVGAGI. The CDR3 DNA reads as TGTGCCAGCAGTTACTCGGTCGGGGAGGTTGGAAACACCATATATTTT. The encoded protein is CASSYSVGEVGNTIYF.

V usage is TRBV5-6 and J usage is TRBJ2-3, with 11 bases lining up with TRBD2. This CDR3 contains 18 residues. Trimming took 1 base from V and 0 from J; bases not matched to a gene: 7. The germline gives CDR1 SGHDT, CDR2 YYEEEE. The chain's CDR3 is CASSLLVSGGASTDTQYF. DNA of the CDR3: TGTGCCAGCAGCTTGTTGGTTAGCGGGGGGGCTAGCACAGATACGCAGTATTTT.